This T cell receptor (beta chain) was observed in a study of beta chain features in type 1 diabetes. General study points: Patients' naive, central memory and regulatory TCRB repertoires appeared more alike than those of healthy donors.

Expressed TCRB transcripts were sequenced, since all the RNA that had been isolated was reverse transcribed. Sequencing was performed with immunoSEQ multiplex PCR; in TCRdb, only in-frame clones are kept and a portion is missing. Counted here are 850,000 to 900,000 clones, 15% to 20% occurring once; the ten biggest clones make up about 0.02%. This clone was found a few times. Its matching antigen is unknown. There was one heparinised blood draw per donor, averaging about 116 mL. The CDR3 loop spans 16 amino acids. Germline V gene sequence: CDR1 LGHNA, CDR2 YSLEER. V was cut by 0 bases and J by 4 bases, with 13 bases left in between.

The chain joins TRBV4-3 to TRBJ1-5; maybe TRBD1 (5 bases). The TCR comes from a woman between 18 and 29 years old in good health. Sequencing input: naive CD4+ T cells from blood. The CDR3 DNA is TGCGCCAGCAGCCAAGATAAGGTAGGGGATAATCAGCCCCAGCATTTT. This translates into CASSQDKVGDNQPQHF.